The 27 T cell receptor beta chains in this list originate from one sample, sequenced in a study of untreated major depressive disorder. TCRdb keeps only in-frame clones here, not all; method: immunoSEQ multiplex PCR. Here the sample spans 20,000 or so clones, 80% to 90% being singletons. Material for sequencing was CD4+ T cells from PBMCs. These receptors came from a woman aged 25 to 39 in good health.

The chain recombines TRBV5-1 with TRBJ1-1, with TRBD1 identical over 11 bases. The V segment lost 4 bases and the J segment 5 bases; nucleotides outside the gene matches: 10. The CDR3 is 16 amino acids. In germline, CDR1 is SGHRS, CDR2 YFSETQ. Here the CDR3 DNA reads TGCGCCAGCAGCCAGGACAGGGGGCGAATGGAGACTGAAGCTTTCTTT. Its protein is CASSQDRGRMETEAFF.

The CDR3 DNA reads TGTGCCAGCAGCTTGGAGGGAGGGGGTCAGCCCCAGCATTTT. It codes for CASSLEGGGQPQHF. The chain uses TRBV5-8 and TRBJ1-5, with D possibly being TRBD1 (6 bases). Trimming stripped 0 bases from V and 6 bases from J, with 10 bases between. This CDR3 comprises 14 residues. Germline V gives CDR1 SGHTS, CDR2 YDEGEE.

This sequence joins TRBV4-1 and TRBJ2-3, with D maybe TRBD1 (8 bases). This CDR3 has 16 amino acids. Germline lookup yields CDR1 MGHRA and CDR2 YSYEKL. V was clipped by 4 bases and J by 3 bases, with 17 bases between them. This chain's CDR3 is CASSLTYRGGTDTQYF. In DNA form, the CDR3 reads TGCGCCAGCAGCCTAACCTACAGGGGGGGGACAGATACGCAGTATTTT.

A few counts support this clone. V usage is TRBV2 and J usage is TRBJ2-7, with D tentatively TRBD1 (6 bases). CDR1 is SNHLY, CDR2 FYNNEI, per germline. This CDR3 contains 12 residues. V lost 5 bases to trimming and J lost 9 bases, with 14 bases between them. CDR3 sequence (DNA): TGTGCCAGCAGTACCCAGGGGTGGTGGCAGTACTTC. Translating it yields CASSTQGWWQYF.

The rearrangement links TRBV10-3 to TRBJ2-7; 8 bases align to TRBD1. Trimming took 6 bases from V and 1 from J; bases not matched to a gene: 2. CDR1 ENHRY and CDR2 SYGVKD come from the germline V gene. The CDR3 length is 13 residues. This chain's CDR3 is CAIRRQGSYEQYF. In nucleotides, the CDR3 is TGTGCCATCAGAAGACAGGGGTCCTACGAGCAGTACTTC.

The CDR3 DNA follows: TGTGCCAGCAGAGCCGACAGAGAGACCCAGTACTTC. This gives the protein CASRADRETQYF. This chain joins TRBV2 and TRBJ2-5; TRBD1 is a possible D gene (5 bases). Per the germline V gene, CDR1 is SNHLY and CDR2 is FYNNEI. The CDR3 sequence is 12 residues long. The ends were cut back, 6 bases at V and 4 bases at J, with 9 bases in the middle.

The CDR3 loop reads CASSPPPYRRNTEAFF. The CDR3 DNA reads TGTGCCAGCAGCCCTCCTCCCTACAGAAGAAACACTGAAGCTTTCTTT. V gene TRBV7-2 combines with J gene TRBJ1-1; D gene ambiguous. The V gene lost 5 bases and the J gene lost 2 bases, with 18 bases spanning the gap. Germline CDR1 and CDR2: SGHTA and FQGNSA. The CDR3 is made up of 16 amino acids.

CDR3 DNA: TGTGCCAGCAGTTTACTTAAAGACAGGCGGAGCTCCTACGAGCAGTACTTC. Protein: CASSLLKDRRSSYEQYF. V and J are TRBV27 and TRBJ2-7, with a weak D call TRBD1 (6 bases). This CDR3 has 17 amino acids. Germline-derived CDR1 and CDR2 are MNHEY and SMNVEV (reference sequence). The ends were cut back, 2 bases at V and 0 bases at J, with 17 bases in the middle.

J is TRBJ2-1 and V is TRBV7-3; 8 positions agree with TRBD2. The CDR3 loop spans 15 amino acids. The ends lost 5 bases at V and 10 bases at J; junction bases unmatched: 13. CDR1 is SGHTA and CDR2 is FQGTGA in the germline V gene. The CDR3 DNA is TGTGCCAGCAGCGACACCGGACTAGCCCCTGGCGAGCAGTTCTTC. Translating gives CASSDTGLAPGEQFF. Drawing the rest from reference TRBV7-3 and TRBJ2-1, the complete variable domain is GAGVSQTPSNKVTEKGKYVELRCDPISGHTALYWYRQSLGQGPEFLIYFQGTGAADDSGLPNDRFFAVRPEGSVSTLKIQRTERGDSAVYLCASSDTGLAPGEQFFGPGTRLTVL.

The V and J genes are TRBV30 and TRBJ1-5, with a weak D call TRBD1 (5 bases). Germline CDR1 and CDR2: GTSNPN and SVGIG (reference sequence). CDR3 length: 14 amino acids. V was pared by 2 bases and J by 0 bases, with 8 bases between. The CDR3 DNA is TGTGCCTGGAGTCGGGGCCTTAGCAATCAGCCCCAGCATTTT. Protein: CAWSRGLSNQPQHF.

The chain couples TRBV7-2 to TRBJ2-3; D not certain. Germline CDR1 is SGHTA and CDR2 is FQGNSA. The ends were cut back, 6 bases at V and 0 bases at J, with 10 bases in the middle. CDR3 length: 14 amino acids. The DNA of the CDR3 is TGTGCCAGCAGAGACGGAATTAGCACAGATACGCAGTATTTT. This sequence encodes CASRDGISTDTQYF.

The chain has TRBV6-6 and TRBJ1-6; TRBD1 agrees at 7 bases. Looked up from germline, CDR1 is MNHNY and CDR2 is SVGAGI (reference sequence). This CDR3 is built from 14 residues. The trim removed 6 bases at V and 7 bases at J, leaving 6 bases unmatched. DNA of the CDR3: TGTGCCAGCAGAACGCCGGGACAGAATTCACCCCTCCACTTT. Translated: CASRTPGQNSPLHF.

This sequence joins TRBV28 and TRBJ2-7, with 8 bases lining up with TRBD1. The CDR3 runs to 12 residues. The ends lost 11 bases at V and 6 bases at J; junction bases unmatched: 9. Germline V gene sequence: CDR1 MDHEN, CDR2 SYDVKM. Here the CDR3 reads CAGGGQGLEQYF. The CDR3 DNA follows: TGTGCCGGAGGTGGACAGGGACTCGAGCAGTACTTC. Looking up the rest from reference TRBV28 and TRBJ2-7 gives the full variable domain: DVKVTQSSRYLVKRTGEKVFLECVQDMDHENMFWYRQDPGLGLRLIYFSYDVKMKEKGDIPEGYSVSREKKERFSLILESASTNQTSMYLCAGGGQGLEQYFGPGTRLTVT.

The chain links TRBV29-1 to TRBJ1-3, with D uncertain. V was trimmed by 3 bases and J by 1 base, leaving 7 bases between them. Looked up from germline, CDR1 is SQVTM and CDR2 is ANQGSEA. The length of the CDR3 is 13 residues. Written as DNA, the CDR3 is TGCAGCGTTGACAGTTCGTCTGGAAACACCATATATTTT. Amino acids: CSVDSSSGNTIYF. Drawing the rest from reference TRBV29-1 and TRBJ1-3, the complete variable domain is SAVISQKPSRDICQRGTSLTIQCQVDSQVTMMFWYRQQPGQSLTLIATANQGSEATYESGFVIDKFPISRPNLTFSTLTVSNMSPEDSSIYLCSVDSSSGNTIYFGEGSWLTVV.

A single count supports this clone. The V gene is TRBV19, the J gene TRBJ2-3; 7 bases map to TRBD2. Germline V CDR1 and CDR2: LNHDA, SQIVND (reference sequence). The ends lost 5 bases at V and 2 bases at J; junction bases unmatched: 4. This CDR3 is 14 amino acids long. CDR3 bases: TGTGCCAGTAGTCGGGCGGGGGACACAGATACGCAGTATTTT. Its protein product is CASSRAGDTDTQYF.

The gene calls are TRBV6-5 and TRBJ1-6; D is unresolved. The V gene's germline CDR1 is MNHEY and CDR2 SVGAGI. V lost 0 bases, J lost 6 bases, and 9 bases lay in between. The CDR3 covers 15 residues. CDR3 DNA: TGTGCCAGCAGTTACTCTAGGCAAGTTAATTCACCCCTCCACTTT. Its protein is CASSYSRQVNSPLHF.

This clone was counted only a few times. The chain links TRBV27 to TRBJ2-3, with D possibly called TRBD1 or TRBD2 (5 bases each). V was cut by 5 bases and J by 0 bases, with 12 bases left in between. Germline CDR1 reads MNHEY; CDR2 reads SMNVEV (reference sequence). The CDR3 runs to 15 residues. In DNA form, the CDR3 reads TGTGCCAGCAGTCCCAACCGGGACAGCACAGATACGCAGTATTTT. Protein: CASSPNRDSTDTQYF.

The chain uses TRBV30 and TRBJ2-7; TRBD1 matches at 7 bases. Germline V gene sequence: CDR1 GTSNPN, CDR2 SVGIG (reference sequence). The CDR3 sequence is 14 residues long. The junction had 5 bases not matched to a gene; V was cut back by 3 bases and J by 0 bases. CDR3 residues: CAWSRQGSSYEQYF. CDR3 coding DNA: TGTGCCTGGAGCCGACAGGGAAGCTCCTACGAGCAGTACTTC. Full variable domain (missing parts from reference TRBV30 and TRBJ2-7): SQTIHQWPATLVQPVGSPLSLECTVEGTSNPNLYWYRQAAGRGLQLLFYSVGIGQISSEVPQNLSASRPQDRQFILSSKKLLLSDSGFYLCAWSRQGSSYEQYFGPGTRLTVT.

The V call is TRBV7-2, the J call TRBJ2-7, with D perhaps assigned TRBD1 or TRBD2 (6 bases each). This CDR3 contains 16 residues. Germline V gene lookup returns CDR1 SGHTA and CDR2 FQGNSA. V was trimmed by 0 bases and J by 4 bases, leaving 16 bases between them. CDR3: CASSLARGASRYEQYF. CDR3 bases: TGTGCCAGCAGCTTAGCGAGGGGGGCGTCACGGTACGAGCAGTACTTC.

The chain couples TRBV19 to TRBJ2-1, with D perhaps matching TRBD2 (6 bases). CDR1 and CDR2 from the germline V gene are LNHDA and SQIVND (reference sequence). Trimming removed 5 bases from V and 3 bases from J, with 17 bases in between. This CDR3 comprises 16 residues. This chain's CDR3 is CASSPASGSRYNEQFF. CDR3 nucleotides: TGTGCCAGTAGTCCGGCGAGCGGGTCTCGCTACAATGAGCAGTTCTTC. The full variable domain, with the rest looked up from reference TRBV19 and TRBJ2-1, is DGGITQSPKYLFRKEGQNVTLSCEQNLNHDAMYWYRQDPGQGLRLIYYSQIVNDFQKGDIAEGYSVSREKKESFPLTVTSAQKNPTAFYLCASSPASGSRYNEQFFGPGTRLTVL.

This clone was counted once. This chain joins TRBV9 and TRBJ1-2; D not certain. V lost 1 base, J lost 0 bases, and 10 bases lay in between. Germline CDR1 reads SGDLS; CDR2 reads YYNGEE. The CDR3 has 15 residues. CDR3 in DNA: TGTGCCAGCAGCGTAACTCCGGGTTCTAACTATGGCTACACCTTC. As protein: CASSVTPGSNYGYTF.

The chain employs TRBV5-1 and TRBJ1-6; the D is unclear. This CDR3 region has 15 residues. Between the trimmed V and J ends, which lost 0 bases and 5 bases, there was a span of 9 bases. CDR1 is SGHRS and CDR2 is YFSETQ in the germline V gene. CDR3 residues: CASSLVTPDNSPLHF. CDR3 nucleotides: TGCGCCAGCAGCTTGGTAACACCAGATAATTCACCCCTCCACTTT. The full variable domain, rest sourced from reference TRBV5-1 and TRBJ1-6, is KAGVTQTPRYLIKTRGQQVTLSCSPISGHRSVSWYQQTPGQGLQFLFEYFSETQRNKGNFPGRFSGRQFSNSRSEMNVSTLELGDSALYLCASSLVTPDNSPLHFGNGTRLTVT.

The chain has TRBV6-6 and TRBJ1-1; the D gene is possibly TRBD1 (6 bases). CDR3 size: 15 residues. Germline values: CDR1 MNHNY, CDR2 SVGAGI (reference sequence). V was pared by 0 bases and J by 4 bases, with 12 bases between. The CDR3 loop reads CASSYSQKQGTEAFF. Written as DNA, the CDR3 is TGTGCCAGCAGTTACTCACAGAAACAGGGCACTGAAGCTTTCTTT.

This chain's CDR3 is CASSTRTGGYGYTF. CDR3 coding DNA: TGTGCCAGCAGCACACGGACAGGGGGCTATGGCTACACCTTC. The chain couples TRBV4-2 to TRBJ1-2; 10 nucleotides agree with TRBD1. V lost 5 bases, J lost 4 bases, and 4 bases stayed unmatched. The CDR3 extends over 14 amino acids. CDR1 and CDR2 from the germline V gene are LGHNA and YNFKEQ.

V gene TRBV28 combines with J gene TRBJ1-1; 9 nucleotides align to TRBD1. Germline V gives CDR1 MDHEN, CDR2 SYDVKM. CDR3 length: 15 residues. After removal of 6 bases from V and 5 bases from J, the junction contained 10 bases not matched to a gene. In nucleotides, the CDR3 is TGTGCCAGCAGGGAAATCGGGACAGGGAGGACTGAAGCTTTCTTT. Translation gives CASREIGTGRTEAFF.

This sequence joins TRBV14 and TRBJ2-1, with a possible D match to TRBD2 (6 bases). Germline lookup yields CDR1 SGHDN and CDR2 FVKESK. The CDR3 covers 13 residues. The ends were cut back, 5 bases at V and 9 bases at J, with 14 bases in the middle. The CDR3 here is CASSIQTSSEQFF. The CDR3 nucleotides read TGTGCCAGCAGCATTCAAACTAGCAGTGAGCAGTTCTTC. Drawing the rest from reference TRBV14 and TRBJ2-1, the complete variable domain is EAGVTQFPSHSVIEKGQTVTLRCDPISGHDNLYWYRRVMGKEIKFLLHFVKESKQDESGMPNNRFLAERTGGTYSTLKVQPAELEDSGVYFCASSIQTSSEQFFGPGTRLTVL.

The V and J genes are TRBV11-2 and TRBJ2-7, with a tentative D call TRBD2 (7 bases). The CDR3 spans 15 residues. Trimming took off 8 bases at V and 2 bases at J, with 19 bases between the two ends. From germline, CDR1 is SGHAT and CDR2 FQNNGV. The CDR3 region is CASSLMGRGPYEQYF. The CDR3 nucleotides are TGTGCCAGCTCCCTAATGGGGCGGGGGCCCTACGAGCAGTACTTC.